This T cell receptor (beta chain) was documented in a study of T cell responses to AZD1222 COVID-19 vaccine. Profiling relied on immunoSEQ multiplex PCR, and the TCRdb table lists in-frame clones only, not all of them. The sample gives more than 50,000 clones, around 90% of which show up once; around 5.2% is in the top ten. The junction had 4 bases not matched to a gene; V was cut back by 5 bases and J by 3 bases. The CDR3 consists of 14 residues. In germline, CDR1 is MNHNY, CDR2 SVGAGI (reference sequence). The chain employs TRBV6-6 and TRBJ2-7; 10 bases map to TRBD1. The TCR sequence derives from an adult in good health. Sequenced material: peripheral blood, taken on day 0 of AZD1222 vaccination. The CDR3 nucleotides are TGTGCCAGCAGTGCGGACAGGGGGTACTACGAGCAGTACTTC. This translates into CASSADRGYYEQYF.